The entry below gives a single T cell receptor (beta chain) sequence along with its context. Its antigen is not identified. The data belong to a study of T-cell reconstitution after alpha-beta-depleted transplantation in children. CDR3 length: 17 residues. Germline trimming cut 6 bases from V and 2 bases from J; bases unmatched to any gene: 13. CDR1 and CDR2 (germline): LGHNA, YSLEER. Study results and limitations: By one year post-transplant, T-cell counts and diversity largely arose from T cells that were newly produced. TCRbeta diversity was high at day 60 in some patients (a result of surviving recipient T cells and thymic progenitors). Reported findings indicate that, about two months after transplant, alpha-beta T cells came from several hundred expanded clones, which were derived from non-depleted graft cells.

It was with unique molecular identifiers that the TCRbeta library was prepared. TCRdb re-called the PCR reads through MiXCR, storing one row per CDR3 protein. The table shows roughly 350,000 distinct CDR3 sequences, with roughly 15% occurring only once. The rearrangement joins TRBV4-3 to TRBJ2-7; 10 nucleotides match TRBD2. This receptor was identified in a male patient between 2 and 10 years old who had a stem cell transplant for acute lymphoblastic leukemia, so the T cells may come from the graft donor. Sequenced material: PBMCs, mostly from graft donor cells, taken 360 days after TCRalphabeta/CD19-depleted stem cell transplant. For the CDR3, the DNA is TGCGCCAGCAGTTGGTCTAGCGGGAGTCGGGCAACCTACGAGCAGTACTTC. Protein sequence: CASSWSSGSRATYEQYF.